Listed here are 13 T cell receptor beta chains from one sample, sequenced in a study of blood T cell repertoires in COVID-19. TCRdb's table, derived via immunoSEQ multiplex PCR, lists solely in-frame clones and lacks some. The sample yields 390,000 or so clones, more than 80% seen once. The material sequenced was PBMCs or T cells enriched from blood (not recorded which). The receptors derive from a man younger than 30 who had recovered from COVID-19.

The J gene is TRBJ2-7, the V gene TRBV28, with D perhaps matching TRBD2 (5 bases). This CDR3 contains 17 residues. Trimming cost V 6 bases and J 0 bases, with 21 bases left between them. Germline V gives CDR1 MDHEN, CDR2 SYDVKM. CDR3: CASSPSWIAKHSYEQYF. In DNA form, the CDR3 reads TGTGCCAGCAGCCCATCGTGGATAGCGAAACACTCCTACGAGCAGTACTTC.

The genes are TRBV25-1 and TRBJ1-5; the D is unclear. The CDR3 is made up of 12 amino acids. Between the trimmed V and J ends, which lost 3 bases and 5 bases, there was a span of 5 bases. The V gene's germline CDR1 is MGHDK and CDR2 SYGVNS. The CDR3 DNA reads TGTGCCAGCAGTGACGGTTATCAGCCCCAGCATTTT. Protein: CASSDGYQPQHF.

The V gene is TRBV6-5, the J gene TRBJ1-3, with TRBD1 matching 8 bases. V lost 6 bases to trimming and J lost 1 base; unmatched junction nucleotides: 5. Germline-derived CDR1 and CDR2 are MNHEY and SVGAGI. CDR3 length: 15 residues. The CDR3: CASRARTGSGNTIYF. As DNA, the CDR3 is TGTGCCAGCAGAGCCCGGACAGGGTCTGGAAACACCATATATTTT.

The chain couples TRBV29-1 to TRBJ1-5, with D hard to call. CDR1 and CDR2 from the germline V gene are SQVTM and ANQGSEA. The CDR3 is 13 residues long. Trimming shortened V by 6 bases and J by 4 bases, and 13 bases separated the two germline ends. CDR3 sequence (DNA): TGCAGCGTCAGGCGGGCTCGAAATCAGCCCCAGCATTTT. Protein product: CSVRRARNQPQHF. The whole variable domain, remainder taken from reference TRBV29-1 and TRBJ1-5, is SAVISQKPSRDICQRGTSLTIQCQVDSQVTMMFWYRQQPGQSLTLIATANQGSEATYESGFVIDKFPISRPNLTFSTLTVSNMSPEDSSIYLCSVRRARNQPQHFGDGTRLSIL.

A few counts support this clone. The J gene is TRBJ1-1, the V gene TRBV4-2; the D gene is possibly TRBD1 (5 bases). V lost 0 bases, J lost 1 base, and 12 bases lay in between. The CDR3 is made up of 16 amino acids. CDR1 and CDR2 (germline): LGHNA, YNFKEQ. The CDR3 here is CASSQEPGLSNTEAFF. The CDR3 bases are TGTGCCAGCAGCCAAGAGCCAGGGCTTTCGAACACTGAAGCTTTCTTT.

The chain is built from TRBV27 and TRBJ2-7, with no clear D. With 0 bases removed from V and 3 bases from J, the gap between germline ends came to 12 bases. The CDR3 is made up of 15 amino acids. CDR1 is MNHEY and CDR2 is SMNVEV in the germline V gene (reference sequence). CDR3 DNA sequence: TGTGCCAGCAGTTTATCGGCGGATACCCTCTACGAGCAGTACTTC. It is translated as CASSLSADTLYEQYF.

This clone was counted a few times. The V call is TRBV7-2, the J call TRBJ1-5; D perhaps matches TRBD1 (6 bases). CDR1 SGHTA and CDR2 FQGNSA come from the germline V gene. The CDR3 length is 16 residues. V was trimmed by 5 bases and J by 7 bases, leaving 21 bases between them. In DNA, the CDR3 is TGTGCCAGCAGCCCTTCCTTCGACAAGGGGGTACAGCCCCAGCATTTT. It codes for CASSPSFDKGVQPQHF.

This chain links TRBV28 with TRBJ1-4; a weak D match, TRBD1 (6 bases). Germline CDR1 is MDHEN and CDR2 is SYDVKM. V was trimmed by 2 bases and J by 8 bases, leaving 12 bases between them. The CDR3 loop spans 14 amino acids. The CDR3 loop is CASSLGGADEKLFF. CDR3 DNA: TGTGCCAGCAGTTTAGGGGGGGCTGACGAAAAACTGTTTTTT.

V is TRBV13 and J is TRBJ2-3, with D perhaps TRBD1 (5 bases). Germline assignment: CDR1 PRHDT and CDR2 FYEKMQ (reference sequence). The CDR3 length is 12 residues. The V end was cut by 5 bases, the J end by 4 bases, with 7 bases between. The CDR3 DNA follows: TGTGCCAGCAGCCAAGGGGCAGATACGCAGTATTTT. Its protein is CASSQGADTQYF.

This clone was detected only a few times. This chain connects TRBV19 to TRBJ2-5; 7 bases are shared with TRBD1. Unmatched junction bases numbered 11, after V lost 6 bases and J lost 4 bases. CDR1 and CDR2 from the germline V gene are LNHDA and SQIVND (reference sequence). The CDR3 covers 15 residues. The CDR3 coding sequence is TGTGCCAGTAGACCTACAAACAGGGGAACAGAGACCCAGTACTTC. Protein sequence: CASRPTNRGTETQYF.

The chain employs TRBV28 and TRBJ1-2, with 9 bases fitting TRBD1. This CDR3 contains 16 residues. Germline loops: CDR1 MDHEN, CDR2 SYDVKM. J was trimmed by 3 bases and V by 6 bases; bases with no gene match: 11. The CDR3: CASRIGQGRVYYGYTF. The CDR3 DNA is TGTGCCAGCAGAATAGGACAGGGGAGGGTTTACTATGGCTACACCTTC.

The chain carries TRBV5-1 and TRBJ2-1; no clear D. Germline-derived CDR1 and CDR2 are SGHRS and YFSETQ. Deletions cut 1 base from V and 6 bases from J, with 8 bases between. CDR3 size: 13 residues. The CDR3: CASSLLARNEQFF. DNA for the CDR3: TGCGCCAGCAGCTTGCTCGCGCGCAATGAGCAGTTCTTC.

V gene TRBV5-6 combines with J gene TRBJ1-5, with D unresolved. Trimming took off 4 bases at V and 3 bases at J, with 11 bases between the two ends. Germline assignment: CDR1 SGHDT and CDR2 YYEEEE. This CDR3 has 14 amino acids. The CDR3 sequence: CASSPGGVNQPQHF. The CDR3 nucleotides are TGTGCCAGCAGCCCCGGAGGAGTCAATCAGCCCCAGCATTTT.